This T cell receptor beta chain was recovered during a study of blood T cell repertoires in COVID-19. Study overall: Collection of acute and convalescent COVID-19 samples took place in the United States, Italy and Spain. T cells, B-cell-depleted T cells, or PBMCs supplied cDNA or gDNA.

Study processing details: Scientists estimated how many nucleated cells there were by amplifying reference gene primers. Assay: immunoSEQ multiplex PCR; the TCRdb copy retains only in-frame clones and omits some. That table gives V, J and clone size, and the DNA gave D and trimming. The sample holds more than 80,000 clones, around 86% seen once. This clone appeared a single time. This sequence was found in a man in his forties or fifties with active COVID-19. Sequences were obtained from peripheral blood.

The CDR3 protein is CASLGGEINSNQPQHF. For the CDR3, the DNA is TGTGCCTCTTTAGGCGGGGAGATTAATAGCAATCAGCCCCAGCATTTT. The chain uses TRBV10-3 and TRBJ1-5; D is unclear. V dropped 11 bases and J dropped 0 bases, with 20 bases sitting between them. Germline-derived CDR1 and CDR2 are ENHRY and SYGVKD. CDR3 size: 16 residues.